This paragraph covers one TCR beta chain sequence. This specimen comes from a study of blood T cell repertoires in COVID-19. Study-level information: Sites in the United States, Italy and Spain provided acute and convalescent COVID-19 samples. Sources were T cells, B-cell-depleted T cells, or PBMCs; the material itself was cDNA or gDNA.

Authors' processing steps: Amplification from reference gene primers served as the basis for estimated nucleated cell counts. Produced via immunoSEQ multiplex PCR; TCRdb's table is partial and in-frame only. D and trimming were read from the DNA, whereas the V and J calls and clone size are those reported in that table. The sample holds more than 75,000 clones, around 90% seen once. Trimming took 2 bases from V and 5 from J, leaving 9 bases between them. CDR3 length equals 13 residues. The germline CDR1 and CDR2 sequences are SGHTA and FQGTGA. The genes are TRBV7-3 and TRBJ2-5, with unresolved D. The source material was peripheral blood. The origin of this receptor is a man under 40 with acute or convalescent COVID-19. The CDR3 nucleotides read TGTGCCAGCAGCTTAGGGCCCAGGGAGACCCAGTACTTC. Its translation is CASSLGPRETQYF.